This T cell receptor (beta chain) was documented in a study of T cells after posttransplantation cyclophosphamide. On this clone itself: The antigen is not known.

Broader study findings: After PTCy, TRB diversity resembled that of CNI/methotrexate controls.

Profiling relied on immunoSEQ multiplex PCR, and the TCRdb table lists in-frame clones only, not all of them. This table holds some 15,000 clones, about 82% found once. Methotrexate plus calcineurin inhibitor accompanied controls' myeloablative marrow transplants; sampling was 1 year later. The germline V gene encodes CDR1 SGHAT and CDR2 FQNNGV. The CDR3 spans 16 residues. Trimming shortened V by 5 bases and J by 6 bases, and 20 bases separated the two germline ends. The chain carries TRBV11-2 and TRBJ2-1, with a possible D match to TRBD1 (6 bases). This sample comprised PBMCs, obtained 430 to 450 days after allogeneic stem cell transplant with calcineurin inhibitor and methotrexate. The clonotype originates from a male patient in his thirties who received an allogeneic stem cell transplant from an unrelated donor, was CMV-positive, and had acute and chronic GVHD. Part of the T cells may come from the graft donor. CDR3 sequence: CASSPHYLGAGNEQFF. CDR3 DNA sequence: TGTGCCAGCAGCCCCCACTACCTGGGGGCCGGCAATGAGCAGTTCTTC.